This T cell receptor (beta chain) was sequenced for a study of T cell responses to AZD1222 COVID-19 vaccine. General observations from the study: Spike-specific TCR breadth rose after two AZD1222 doses, and depth rose as well. Among the donors, most were white British and more were female, and clonal diversity was possibly underestimated.

In regard to this clone: Its antigen is currently unknown.

Libraries were prepared by immunoSEQ multiplex PCR; TCRdb keeps only in-frame clonotypes and omits some of them. The sample contains about 110,000 clones, 94% of which appear only once. This clonotype originated in an adult who received the AZD1222 COVID-19 vaccine. This specimen consisted of peripheral blood, obtained 28 days after the second AZD1222 dose.

The CDR3 loop is CASSQTRDRSYEQYF. In DNA, the CDR3 is TGTGCCAGCTCACAAACCCGGGACAGGAGCTACGAGCAGTACTTC. The chain is built from TRBV18 and TRBJ2-7; 8 bases match TRBD1. Per germline, CDR1 KGHSH and CDR2 LQKENI. This CDR3 has 15 residues. V shed 4 bases, J shed 3 bases, and the junction held 8 bases outside the gene matches.